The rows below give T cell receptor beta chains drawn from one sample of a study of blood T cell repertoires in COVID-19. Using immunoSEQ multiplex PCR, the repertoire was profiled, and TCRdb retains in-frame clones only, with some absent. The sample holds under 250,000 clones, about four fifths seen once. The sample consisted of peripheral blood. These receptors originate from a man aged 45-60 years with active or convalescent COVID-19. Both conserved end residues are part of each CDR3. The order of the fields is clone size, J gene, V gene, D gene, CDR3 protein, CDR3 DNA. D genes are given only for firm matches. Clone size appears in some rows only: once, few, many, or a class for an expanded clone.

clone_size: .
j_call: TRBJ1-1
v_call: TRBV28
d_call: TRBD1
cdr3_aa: CAIRQGTGGNTEAFF
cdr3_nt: TGTGCCATTCGACAGGGGACGGGAGGGAACACTGAAGCTTTCTTT

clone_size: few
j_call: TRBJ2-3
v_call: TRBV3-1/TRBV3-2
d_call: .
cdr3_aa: CASSYPGAGTQYF
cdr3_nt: TGTGCCAGCAGCTATCCAGGGGCAGGTACGCAGTATTTT

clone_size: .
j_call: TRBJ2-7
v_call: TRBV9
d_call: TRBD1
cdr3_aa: CASSVATGTAVQYF
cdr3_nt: TGTGCCAGCAGCGTAGCTACTGGGACAGCCGTGCAGTACTTC

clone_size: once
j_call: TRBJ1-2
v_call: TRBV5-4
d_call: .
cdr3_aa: CASSLPANYGYTF
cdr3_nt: TGTGCCAGCAGCTTGCCAGCGAACTATGGCTACACCTTC

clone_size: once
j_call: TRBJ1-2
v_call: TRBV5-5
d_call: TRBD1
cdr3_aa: CASSLAQGAVGYTF
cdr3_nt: TGTGCCAGCAGCTTGGCGCAGGGGGCGGTTGGCTACACCTTC

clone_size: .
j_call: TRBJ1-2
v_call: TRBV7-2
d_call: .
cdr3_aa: CASSPGQPGTYGYTF
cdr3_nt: TGTGCCAGCAGCCCAGGACAGCCCGGGACATATGGCTACACCTTC

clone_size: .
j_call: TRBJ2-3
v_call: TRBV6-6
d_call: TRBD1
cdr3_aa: CASSSPMRQGTDTQYF
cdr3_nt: TGTGCCAGCAGTTCCCCCATGAGACAGGGAACAGATACGCAGTATTTT

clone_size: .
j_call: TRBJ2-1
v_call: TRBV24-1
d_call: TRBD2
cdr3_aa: CATSDVVAGELEQFF
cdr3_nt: TGTGCCACCAGTGATGTGGTAGCGGGAGAATTAGAGCAGTTCTTC

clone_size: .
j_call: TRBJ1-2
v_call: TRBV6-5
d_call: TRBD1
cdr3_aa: CASSKRTGGNYGYTF
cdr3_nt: TGTGCCAGCAGTAAGAGGACAGGGGGTAACTATGGCTACACCTTC

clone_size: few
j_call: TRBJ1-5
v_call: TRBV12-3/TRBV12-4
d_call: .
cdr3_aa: CASSLSRNQPQHF
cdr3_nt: TGTGCCAGCAGTTTATCCAGGAATCAGCCCCAGCATTTT

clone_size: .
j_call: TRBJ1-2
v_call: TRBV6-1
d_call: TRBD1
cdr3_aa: CASSDPQGVDGYTF
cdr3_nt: TGTGCCAGCAGTGACCCACAGGGGGTGGATGGCTACACCTTC

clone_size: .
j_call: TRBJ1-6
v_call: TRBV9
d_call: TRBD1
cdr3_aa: CASSVRPGGDSPLHF
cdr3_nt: TGTGCCAGCAGCGTAAGGCCAGGGGGCGATTCACCCCTCCACTTT

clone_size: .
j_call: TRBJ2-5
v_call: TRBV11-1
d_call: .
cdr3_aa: CASSLVSSGAEKTQYF
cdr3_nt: TGTGCCAGCAGCTTAGTCTCGTCAGGGGCGGAGAAGACCCAGTACTTC

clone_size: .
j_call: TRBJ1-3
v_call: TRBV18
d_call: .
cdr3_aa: CASSPPRGSSGNTIYF
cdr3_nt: TGTGCCAGCTCACCGCCTCGTGGGAGCTCTGGAAACACCATATATTTT

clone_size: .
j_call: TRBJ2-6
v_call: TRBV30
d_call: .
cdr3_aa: CAWGYAGPGANVLTF
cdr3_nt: TGTGCCTGGGGCTACGCAGGGCCTGGGGCCAACGTCCTGACTTTC

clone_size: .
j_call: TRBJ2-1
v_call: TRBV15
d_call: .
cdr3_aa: CATSRAGSPYNEQFF
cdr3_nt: TGTGCCACCAGCAGAGCCGGGTCCCCCTACAATGAGCAGTTCTTC

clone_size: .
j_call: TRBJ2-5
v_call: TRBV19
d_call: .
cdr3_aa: CASSIGGRGAETQYF
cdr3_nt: TGTGCCAGTAGTATAGGGGGCAGGGGAGCAGAGACCCAGTACTTC

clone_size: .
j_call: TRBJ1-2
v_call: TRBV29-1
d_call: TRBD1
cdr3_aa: CSIRQGPSDGYTF
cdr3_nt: TGCAGCATCAGACAGGGTCCCTCTGATGGCTACACCTTC